This passage covers 32 T cell receptor beta chains from one sample sequenced in a study of cytomegalovirus exposure and HLA in healthy donors. Both 60 Vbeta primers and 13 Jbeta primers went into the PCR. Clones were read by immunoSEQ multiplex PCR, and TCRdb kept only the in-frame ones, dropping some. The sample includes around 210,000 clones, around 77% of them seen just once. Sequenced input: PBMCs. Receptors originate from a woman aged 25 to 39 in good health and CMV-seronegative.

The CDR3: CAWNLFGKSDTQYF. The CDR3 nucleotides read TGTGCCTGGAACCTTTTCGGGAAGTCAGATACGCAGTATTTT. The chain links TRBV30 to TRBJ2-3, with D maybe TRBD2 (5 bases). Germline V CDR1 and CDR2: GTSNPN, SVGIG (reference sequence). V was clipped by 4 bases and J by 4 bases, with 15 bases between them. CDR3 length equals 14 residues.

The CDR3 sequence is CASSRDRREAFF. The CDR3 bases are TGTGCCAGCAGCCGGGACAGGCGAGAAGCTTTCTTT. This sequence joins TRBV7-2 and TRBJ1-1; 8 bases align to TRBD1. This CDR3 comprises 12 residues. Germline-derived CDR1 and CDR2 are SGHTA and FQGNSA. J lost 8 bases, V lost 5 bases, and 4 bases had no gene match. The full variable domain, with the rest looked up from reference TRBV7-2 and TRBJ1-1, is GAGVSQSPSNKVTEKGKDVELRCDPISGHTALYWYRQSLGQGLEFLIYFQGNSAPDKSGLPSDRFSAERTGGSVSTLTIQRTQQEDSAVYLCASSRDRREAFFGQGTRLTVV.

The chain carries TRBV5-1 and TRBJ1-6; 7 bases agree with TRBD1. The CDR3 has 16 residues. Germline V gives CDR1 SGHRS, CDR2 YFSETQ. V shed 0 bases and J 5 bases; nucleotides not matched to a gene: 5. CDR3 protein: CASSLGQGADNSPLHF. The CDR3 bases are TGCGCCAGCAGCTTGGGACAGGGAGCGGATAATTCACCCCTCCACTTT. Combining the CDR3 with reference TRBV5-1 and TRBJ1-6 gives the whole variable domain KAGVTQTPRYLIKTRGQQVTLSCSPISGHRSVSWYQQTPGQGLQFLFEYFSETQRNKGNFPGRFSGRQFSNSRSEMNVSTLELGDSALYLCASSLGQGADNSPLHFGNGTRLTVT.

The rearrangement joins TRBV19 to TRBJ1-1; TRBD1 might be the D (6 bases). Per the germline V gene, CDR1 is LNHDA and CDR2 is SQIVND (reference sequence). V lost 0 bases to trimming and J lost 5 bases, with 13 bases between them. This CDR3 comprises 15 residues. The CDR3 is CASSIDHRGATEAFF. The CDR3 DNA follows: TGTGCCAGTAGTATAGATCACCGGGGGGCTACTGAAGCTTTCTTT.

This clone was detected only a few times. This chain connects TRBV6-1 to TRBJ2-7; 8 nucleotides match TRBD1. The CDR3 covers 17 residues. J gave up 2 bases and V 0 bases, and 9 bases lay outside the gene matches. Looked up from germline, CDR1 is MNHNS and CDR2 is SASEGT. The CDR3 here is CASSEARGRGRTYEQYF. The DNA for the CDR3 is TGTGCCAGCAGTGAAGCGCGGGGCAGGGGGCGTACCTACGAGCAGTACTTC.

This chain links TRBV6-5 with TRBJ2-1; the match to TRBD2 covers 13 bases. The V gene end was trimmed by 6 bases and the J gene end by 7 bases; junction bases not matched to a gene: 3. The germline gives CDR1 MNHEY, CDR2 SVGAGI. The CDR3 sequence is 14 residues long. CDR3 region: CASRLAGGSNEQFF. In nucleotides, the CDR3 is TGTGCCAGCAGACTAGCGGGAGGGTCAAATGAGCAGTTCTTC.

As for this clone: Germline and junction disagree at one end, which may indicate a read error. The genes are TRBV5-4 and TRBJ1-2; 10 nucleotides align to TRBD1. This CDR3 comprises 16 residues. Germline CDR1 reads SGHNT; CDR2 reads YYREEE (reference sequence). This CDR3 is CASSLATGGRYYGYPF. In DNA form, the CDR3 reads TGTGCCAGCAGCTTGGCGACAGGGGGCCGGTACTATGGCTACCCCTTC.

The count of this clone is one. The chain uses TRBV6-5 and TRBJ2-3; tentatively, D is TRBD2 (5 bases). V was shortened by 0 bases and J by 1 base, with 8 bases between the two germline ends. The CDR3 loop spans 15 amino acids. Germline CDR1 reads MNHEY; CDR2 reads SVGAGI. The CDR3 loop is CASSYSGRGTDTQYF. Here the CDR3 DNA reads TGTGCCAGCAGTTACTCGGGGAGAGGCACAGATACGCAGTATTTT.

As for this clone: An end of the junction does not agree with germline; a read error may underlie this. The V call is TRBV28, the J call TRBJ1-2, with D unresolved. This CDR3 has 13 residues. Per the germline V gene, CDR1 is MDHEN and CDR2 is SYDVKM. The CDR3 spells CASSPPGLYGYPF. The CDR3, as DNA: TGTGCCAGCAGTCCCCCGGGTTTATATGGCTACCCCTTC.

The gene calls are TRBV9 and TRBJ1-4, with TRBD1 identical over 8 bases. After removal of 4 bases from V and 7 bases from J, the junction contained 12 bases not matched to a gene. The CDR3 loop spans 16 amino acids. Germline CDR1 is SGDLS and CDR2 is YYNGEE. The CDR3: CASSIRDRSTGEKLFF. Written as DNA, the CDR3 is TGTGCCAGCAGCATCAGGGACAGGTCGACTGGTGAAAAACTGTTTTTT.

This clone was seen once. This sequence joins TRBV7-9 and TRBJ1-4; 8 bases line up with TRBD1. Germline V gene data show CDR1 as SEHNR and CDR2 as FQNEAQ (reference sequence). V shed 5 bases and J 8 bases; nucleotides not matched to a gene: 16. This CDR3 is 17 amino acids long. The CDR3 DNA reads as TGTGCCAGCAGCCCCCCCTTTACCCGGGACAGGAGCGAAAAACTGTTTTTT. Encoded protein: CASSPPFTRDRSEKLFF.

The chain joins TRBV2 to TRBJ1-1; D is unclear. Germline V lookup: CDR1 SNHLY, CDR2 FYNNEI. Trimming shortened V by 1 base and J by 4 bases, and 7 bases separated the two germline ends. This CDR3 contains 13 residues. CDR3 coding DNA: TGTGCCAGCAGTGAAGGTGTGGCCACTGAAGCTTTCTTT. Its translation: CASSEGVATEAFF.

The V gene is TRBV18, the J gene TRBJ2-7; 7 bases fit TRBD2. Germline CDR1 reads KGHSH; CDR2 reads LQKENI. V lost 0 bases to trimming and J lost 0 bases; unmatched junction nucleotides: 8. This CDR3 is 17 amino acids long. The chain's CDR3 is CASSPPGLADISYEQYF. In DNA form, the CDR3 reads TGTGCCAGCTCACCACCGGGTCTAGCGGACATCTCCTACGAGCAGTACTTC.

The chain uses TRBV12-5 and TRBJ2-1; D is unresolved. Germline assignment: CDR1 LGHNT and CDR2 FRNRAP. Trimming removed 5 bases at V and 1 base at J, with 6 bases between. The CDR3 totals 13 residues. Here the CDR3 DNA reads TGTGCTAGTGGTGACACTTCCTACAATGAGCAGTTCTTC. It translates to CASGDTSYNEQFF.

The chain is built from TRBV11-3 and TRBJ2-2, with D perhaps TRBD1 (6 bases). CDR3 size: 15 residues. Germline V CDR1 and CDR2: SGHNT, YENEEA. Trimming removed 5 bases from V and 1 base from J, with 11 bases in between. DNA for the CDR3: TGTGCCAGCAGCCCGTCCAGGGGGAACACCGGGGAGCTGTTTTTT. Amino acid sequence: CASSPSRGNTGELFF.

V and J are TRBV6-1 and TRBJ1-1, with 7 bases fitting TRBD1. The ends lost 3 bases at V and 5 bases at J; junction bases unmatched: 6. This CDR3 has 14 residues. CDR1 and CDR2 from the germline V gene are MNHNS and SASEGT. The CDR3 DNA reads as TGTGCCAGCAGTGACGGAAGACAGGGAACTGAAGCTTTCTTT. It translates to CASSDGRQGTEAFF.

This chain connects TRBV27 to TRBJ2-7, with unresolved D. This CDR3 is built from 14 residues. V dropped 6 bases and J dropped 4 bases, with 16 bases sitting between them. The germline CDR1 and CDR2 sequences are MNHEY and SMNVEV (reference sequence). The CDR3 DNA reads as TGTGCCAGCAGCCCCCGCCGGTACCTATACGAGCAGTACTTC. Residues: CASSPRRYLYEQYF.

This chain uses TRBV28 with TRBJ1-1; weak D call: TRBD1 (5 bases). The V and J ends lost 3 bases and 3 bases respectively, with 11 bases between them. Germline CDR1 and CDR2: MDHEN and SYDVKM. This CDR3 has 14 amino acids. The CDR3 is CASSFGGEYTEAFF. The CDR3 DNA follows: TGTGCCAGCAGTTTCGGAGGGGAGTACACTGAAGCTTTCTTT.

J is TRBJ2-3 and V is TRBV6-1; 16 bases align to TRBD2. Per germline, CDR1 MNHNS and CDR2 SASEGT. Unmatched junction bases numbered 5, after V lost 4 bases and J lost 1 base. This CDR3 has 18 residues. The CDR3 nucleotides read TGTGCCAGCAGTGTAGGGACTAGCGGGAGGGGAGGCACAGATACGCAGTATTTT. As protein: CASSVGTSGRGGTDTQYF.

The chain joins TRBV7-9 to TRBJ2-3; 8 bases map to TRBD2. Germline CDR1 is SEHNR and CDR2 is FQNEAQ (reference sequence). V lost 0 bases to trimming and J lost 2 bases; unmatched junction nucleotides: 7. The CDR3 extends over 17 amino acids. The DNA for the CDR3 is TGTGCCAGCAGCTTAGCACCGGGGGGGTCACTCACAGATACGCAGTATTTT. Protein sequence: CASSLAPGGSLTDTQYF.

The genes are TRBV5-1 and TRBJ2-5; D not certain. The tail of the sequence fits TRBJ2-7 better, so the J call may be wrong. There are 13 residues in the CDR3. The V gene's germline CDR1 is SGHRS and CDR2 YFSETQ. The CDR3 DNA reads TGCGCCAGCAGCCTCCTAGTCCACTACGAGCAGTACTTC. This sequence encodes CASSLLVHYEQYF.

V usage is TRBV6-6 and J usage is TRBJ1-4, with TRBD1 as a possible D gene (5 bases). Per the germline V gene, CDR1 is MNHNY and CDR2 is SVGAGI (reference sequence). V was pared by 2 bases and J by 10 bases, with 14 bases between. The CDR3 sequence is 14 residues long. This chain's CDR3 is CASSYAYQGGKLFF. The CDR3 DNA is TGTGCCAGCAGTTACGCTTACCAGGGCGGAAAACTGTTTTTT.

This clone was counted a few times. The chain joins TRBV7-9 to TRBJ1-1; perhaps TRBD1 as D (5 bases). The length of the CDR3 is 16 residues. The V gene's germline CDR1 is SEHNR and CDR2 FQNEAQ (reference sequence). V dropped 1 base and J dropped 0 bases, with 12 bases sitting between them. The CDR3 region is CASSLGRGALNTEAFF. The CDR3 nucleotides are TGTGCCAGCAGCTTAGGAAGGGGTGCCCTGAACACTGAAGCTTTCTTT. Based on the CDR3 plus reference TRBV7-9 and TRBJ1-1, the full variable domain is DTGVSQNPRHKITKRGQNVTFRCDPISEHNRLYWYRQTLGQGPEFLTYFQNEAQLEKSRLLSDRFSAERPKGSFSTLEIQRTEQGDSAMYLCASSLGRGALNTEAFFGQGTRLTVV.

The chain uses TRBV7-9 and TRBJ1-1, with D possibly TRBD1 on 6 matching bases. The CDR3 runs to 14 residues. Trimming took off 5 bases at V and 5 bases at J, with 15 bases between the two ends. Germline CDR1 SEHNR, CDR2 FQNEAQ (reference sequence). CDR3 sequence: CASSQTGRRTEAFF. DNA of the CDR3: TGTGCCAGCAGCCAAACAGGGAGAAGGACTGAAGCTTTCTTT.

The V call is TRBV27, the J call TRBJ2-1; 8 bases align to TRBD1. With V trimmed by 5 bases and J by 12 bases, 9 bases remained unmatched. Per the germline V gene, CDR1 is MNHEY and CDR2 is SMNVEV (reference sequence). The CDR3 loop spans 13 amino acids. The CDR3 DNA reads as TGTGCCAGCAGTATACCAGGGGGCATATGGCAGTTCTTC. This translates into CASSIPGGIWQFF.

This clone was found a few times. The chain is built from TRBV5-6 and TRBJ2-7, with D possibly matching TRBD2 (5 bases). From germline, CDR1 is SGHDT and CDR2 YYEEEE. The V and J ends lost 6 bases and 6 bases respectively, with 16 bases between them. The CDR3 spans 13 residues. The CDR3 DNA reads as TGTGCCAGCACCAGGTACGGGGTTGGCGAGCAGTACTTC. This translates into CASTRYGVGEQYF.

The chain uses TRBV6-5 and TRBJ1-3; D unclear. V was trimmed by 7 bases and J by 0 bases, leaving 13 bases between them. CDR3 length: 15 residues. Germline V CDR1 and CDR2: MNHEY, SVGAGI. CDR3 bases: TGTGCCAGCAAGCTAGACTCCTACTCTGGAAACACCATATATTTT. This encodes CASKLDSYSGNTIYF.

This clone was recorded only once. V usage is TRBV5-1 and J usage is TRBJ2-1, with D perhaps matching TRBD2 (5 bases). Germline values: CDR1 SGHRS, CDR2 YFSETQ. The CDR3 totals 16 residues. The V end lost 0 bases, the J end lost 4 bases, and 14 bases lay between the germline ends. CDR3 loop: CASSLGEWEWYNEQFF. In DNA form, the CDR3 reads TGCGCCAGCAGCTTGGGTGAGTGGGAGTGGTACAATGAGCAGTTCTTC. Based on the CDR3 plus reference TRBV5-1 and TRBJ2-1, the full variable domain is KAGVTQTPRYLIKTRGQQVTLSCSPISGHRSVSWYQQTPGQGLQFLFEYFSETQRNKGNFPGRFSGRQFSNSRSEMNVSTLELGDSALYLCASSLGEWEWYNEQFFGPGTRLTVL.

This rearrangement joins TRBV9 to TRBJ2-5; D perhaps matches TRBD1 (6 bases). The CDR3 has 14 residues. CDR1 SGDLS and CDR2 YYNGEE come from the germline V gene. The germline V and J ends were trimmed by 3 bases and 5 bases, with 14 bases remaining between them. DNA of the CDR3: TGTGCCAGCAGCGGAGGGGGTTTGTCGGAGACCCAGTACTTC. Amino acids: CASSGGGLSETQYF.

This sequence joins TRBV4-1 and TRBJ2-7, with D possibly matching TRBD1 (5 bases). Trimming left V 4 bases short and J 2 bases short, with 12 bases between. This CDR3 contains 14 residues. CDR1 MGHRA and CDR2 YSYEKL come from the germline V gene. Here the CDR3 reads CASSPRQGTYEQYF. The CDR3 coding sequence is TGCGCCAGCAGCCCCCGTCAGGGCACCTACGAGCAGTACTTC.

This chain joins TRBV10-3 and TRBJ1-5; 8 nucleotides line up with TRBD1. The CDR3 extends over 19 amino acids. The V gene's germline CDR1 is ENHRY and CDR2 SYGVKD. Germline trimming cut 3 bases from V and 0 bases from J; bases unmatched to any gene: 13. This CDR3 reads CAISEAPGQGAYSNQPQHF. The CDR3 DNA follows: TGTGCCATCAGTGAAGCCCCCGGACAGGGAGCATATAGCAATCAGCCCCAGCATTTT.

This chain links TRBV7-2 with TRBJ2-3; 9 bases match TRBD2. CDR3 length: 14 residues. V gave up 5 bases and J gave up 2 bases; unmatched junction bases: 2. Germline V CDR1 and CDR2: SGHTA, FQGNSA. The CDR3 loop is CASSRGGATDTQYF. CDR3 sequence (DNA): TGTGCCAGCAGCCGCGGGGGGGCCACAGATACGCAGTATTTT.